This TCR beta chain was identified in a study of cytomegalovirus exposure and HLA in healthy donors. It was with 60 Vbeta and 13 Jbeta primers that the PCR ran. The repertoire was sequenced with immunoSEQ multiplex PCR; TCRdb's copy has only in-frame clones and lacks some. The table includes roughly 170,000 clones, 84% detected once. The CDR3 consists of 15 residues. From germline, CDR1 is SNHLY and CDR2 FYNNEI. The J segment lost 1 base and the V segment lost 6 bases, leaving 3 bases of the junction unmatched. The chain employs TRBV2 and TRBJ2-2; 9 bases are shared with TRBD1. This receptor was obtained from a man aged 30-40 years in good health and CMV-seronegative. Sequenced material: PBMCs. The CDR3 DNA follows: TGTGCCAGCAGCCCGGGACAGGGGAACACCGGGGAGCTGTTTTTT. This codes for CASSPGQGNTGELFF.